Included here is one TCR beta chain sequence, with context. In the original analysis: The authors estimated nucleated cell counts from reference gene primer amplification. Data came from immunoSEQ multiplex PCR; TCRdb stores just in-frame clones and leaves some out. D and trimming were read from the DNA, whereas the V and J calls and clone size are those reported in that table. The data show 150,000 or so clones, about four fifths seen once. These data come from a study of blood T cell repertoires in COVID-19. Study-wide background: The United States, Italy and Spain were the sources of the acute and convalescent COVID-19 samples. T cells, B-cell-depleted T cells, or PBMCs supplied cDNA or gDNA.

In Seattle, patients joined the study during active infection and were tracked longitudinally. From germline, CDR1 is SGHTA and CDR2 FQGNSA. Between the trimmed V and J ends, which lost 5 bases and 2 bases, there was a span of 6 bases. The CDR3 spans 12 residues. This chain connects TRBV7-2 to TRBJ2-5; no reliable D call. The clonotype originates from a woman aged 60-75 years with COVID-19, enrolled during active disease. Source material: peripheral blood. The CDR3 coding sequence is TGTGCCAGCAGCCAGACACAAGAGACCCAGTACTTC. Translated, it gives CASSQTQETQYF.